This TCR beta chain is from a study of CD8+ T cells in alopecia areata. Concerning this clone itself: The antigen is not known.

Extracted from the samples, RNA was reverse transcribed into cDNA to serve as the sequencing template. Produced via immunoSEQ multiplex PCR; TCRdb's table is partial and in-frame only. Of 200,000 to 250,000 clones listed, 67% were seen once; the top ten hold approximately 1.2%. Whole-study findings and limits: Unlike in mice, where it was clearer, TCR sharing across patients was less clear, possibly HLA-related.

Germline V CDR1 and CDR2: MGHDK, SYGVNS. V gave up 7 bases and J gave up 6 bases; unmatched junction bases: 9. There are 13 residues in the CDR3. This sequence was found in a human donor with alopecia areata. This chain uses TRBV25-1 with TRBJ2-7; TRBD1 matches 7 bases. The specimen comprised CD4+ T cells sorted from blood, sampled at week 0. DNA for the CDR3: TGTGCCAGCACCCTCCGGGACAGTAGCGAGCAGTACTTC. It specifies CASTLRDSSEQYF.